This is a list of T cell receptor beta chains from one sample in a study of T cells expressing NK-cell markers. TCRdb re-called the 5' RACE reads and gives one entry per CDR3 protein, without DNA. Found here are some 410,000 distinct CDR3 sequences; the top ten clones hold roughly 8%. Sequenced material: blood T cells: a sorted CD56 or NKG2C T cell subset, CD4+ or CD8+ T cells, or bulk PBMC T cells (not recorded which). These receptors all come from a woman between 18 and 70 years old in good health. CDR3s include the opening cysteine and the closing phenylalanine or tryptophan.

v_gene: TRBV6-5
len: 16
j_gene: TRBJ2-7
CDR3aa: CASSYSGQRTPYEQYF

v_gene: TRBV10-3
len: 13
j_gene: TRBJ2-7
CDR3aa: CAISEGQVGEQYF

v_gene: TRBV15
len: 14
j_gene: TRBJ2-7
CDR3aa: CATSRDGGGYEQYF

v_gene: TRBV15
len: 15
j_gene: TRBJ2-1
CDR3aa: CATSRDGDSYNEQFF

v_gene: TRBV2
len: 13
j_gene: TRBJ1-6
CDR3aa: CATTRDTNSPLHF

v_gene: TRBV12-3/TRBV12-4
len: 17
j_gene: TRBJ2-6
CDR3aa: CASSLRQGGSGANVLTF

v_gene: TRBV6-2/TRBV6-3
len: 15
j_gene: TRBJ2-7
CDR3aa: CASSSTGHNPREQYF

v_gene: TRBV14
len: 15
j_gene: TRBJ2-1
CDR3aa: CASSRTIVSYNEQFF

v_gene: TRBV7-2
len: 16
j_gene: TRBJ2-3
CDR3aa: CASSLDPGGGTDTQYF

v_gene: TRBV28
len: 14
j_gene: TRBJ2-7
CDR3aa: CASSSGGTPSEQNF

v_gene: TRBV6-4
len: 13
j_gene: TRBJ2-1
CDR3aa: CASREGEVGEQFF

v_gene: TRBV12-3/TRBV12-4
len: 13
j_gene: TRBJ1-1
CDR3aa: CASGNRGPTEAFF

v_gene: TRBV11-2
len: 15
j_gene: TRBJ2-3
CDR3aa: CASTPGQGVTDTQYF

v_gene: TRBV7-9
len: 11
j_gene: TRBJ1-2
CDR3aa: CASSIDVGYTF

v_gene: TRBV7-3
len: 15
j_gene: TRBJ2-5
CDR3aa: CASSRTSGSFETQYF

v_gene: TRBV6-5
len: 15
j_gene: TRBJ2-7
CDR3aa: CASSYSAGISYEQYF

v_gene: TRBV7-2
len: 13
j_gene: TRBJ1-6
CDR3aa: CASSYPPNSPLHF